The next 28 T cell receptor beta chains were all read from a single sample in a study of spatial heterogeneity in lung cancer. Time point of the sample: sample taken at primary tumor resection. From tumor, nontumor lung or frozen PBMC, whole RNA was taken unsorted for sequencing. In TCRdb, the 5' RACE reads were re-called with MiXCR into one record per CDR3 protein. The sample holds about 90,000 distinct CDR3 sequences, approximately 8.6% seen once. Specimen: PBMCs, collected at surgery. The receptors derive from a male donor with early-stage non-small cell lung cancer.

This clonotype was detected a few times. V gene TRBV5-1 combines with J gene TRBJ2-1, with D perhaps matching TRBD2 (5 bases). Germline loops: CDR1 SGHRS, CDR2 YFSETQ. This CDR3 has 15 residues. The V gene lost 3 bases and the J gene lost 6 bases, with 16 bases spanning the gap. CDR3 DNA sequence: TGCGCCAGCAGCTCCCGGGGTAGCGCCGCCAATGAGCAGTTCTTC. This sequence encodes CASSSRGSAANEQFF.

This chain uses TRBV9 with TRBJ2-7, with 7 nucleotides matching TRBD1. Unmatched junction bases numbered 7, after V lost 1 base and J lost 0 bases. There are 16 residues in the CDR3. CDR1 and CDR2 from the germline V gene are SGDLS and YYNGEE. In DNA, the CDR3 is TGTGCCAGCAGCGTATCGGACAGGCCAAGCTCCTACGAGCAGTACTTC. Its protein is CASSVSDRPSSYEQYF.

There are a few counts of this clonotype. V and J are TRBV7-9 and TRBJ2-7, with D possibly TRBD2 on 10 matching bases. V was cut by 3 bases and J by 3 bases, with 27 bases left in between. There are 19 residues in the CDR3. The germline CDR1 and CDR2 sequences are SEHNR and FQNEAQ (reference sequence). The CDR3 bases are TGTGCCAGCAGCTTTCCCGGACAGGGGTTAGGACTAGCGGTCTACGAGCAGTACTTC. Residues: CASSFPGQGLGLAVYEQYF.

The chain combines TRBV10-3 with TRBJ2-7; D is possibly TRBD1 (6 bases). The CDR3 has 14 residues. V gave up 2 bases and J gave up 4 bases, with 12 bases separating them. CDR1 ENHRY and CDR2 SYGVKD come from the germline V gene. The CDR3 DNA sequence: TGTGCCATCAGTGAGGCAGGGGTAGTTTACGAGCAGTACTTC. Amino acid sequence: CAISEAGVVYEQYF.

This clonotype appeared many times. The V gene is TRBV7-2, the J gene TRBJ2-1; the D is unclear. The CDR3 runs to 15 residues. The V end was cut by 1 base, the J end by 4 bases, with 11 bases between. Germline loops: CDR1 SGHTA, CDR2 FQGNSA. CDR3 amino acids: CASSLGASEYNEQFF. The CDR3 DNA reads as TGTGCCAGCAGCTTAGGTGCGTCGGAGTACAATGAGCAGTTCTTC. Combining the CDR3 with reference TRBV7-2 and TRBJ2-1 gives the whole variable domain GAGVSQSPSNKVTEKGKDVELRCDPISGHTALYWYRQSLGQGLEFLIYFQGNSAPDKSGLPSDRFSAERTGGSVSTLTIQRTQQEDSAVYLCASSLGASEYNEQFFGPGTRLTVL.

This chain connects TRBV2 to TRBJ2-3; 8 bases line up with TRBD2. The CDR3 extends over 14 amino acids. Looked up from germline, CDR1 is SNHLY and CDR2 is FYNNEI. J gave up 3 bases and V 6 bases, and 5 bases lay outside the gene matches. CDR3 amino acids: CASSPIAGTDTQYF. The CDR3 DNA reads TGTGCCAGCAGCCCGATAGCGGGAACAGATACGCAGTATTTT.

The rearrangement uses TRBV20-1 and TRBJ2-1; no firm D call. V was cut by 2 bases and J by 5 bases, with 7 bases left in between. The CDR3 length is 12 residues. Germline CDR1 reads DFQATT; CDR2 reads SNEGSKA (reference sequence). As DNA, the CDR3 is TGCAGTGCTAGATTTTCAGACAATGAGCAGTTCTTC. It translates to CSARFSDNEQFF.

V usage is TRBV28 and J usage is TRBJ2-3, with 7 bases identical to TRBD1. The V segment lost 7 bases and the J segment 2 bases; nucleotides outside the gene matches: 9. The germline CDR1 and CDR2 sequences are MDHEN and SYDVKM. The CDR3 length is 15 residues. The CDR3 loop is CASIAGGGPTDTQYF. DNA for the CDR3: TGTGCCAGCATCGCAGGGGGTGGACCCACAGATACGCAGTATTTT.

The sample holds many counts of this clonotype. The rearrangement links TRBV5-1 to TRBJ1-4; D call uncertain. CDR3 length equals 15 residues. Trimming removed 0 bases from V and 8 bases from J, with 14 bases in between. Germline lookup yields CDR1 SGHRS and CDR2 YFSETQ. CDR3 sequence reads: CASSLDGVLGEKLFF. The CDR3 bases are TGCGCCAGCAGCTTGGATGGGGTGTTAGGAGAAAAACTGTTTTTT.

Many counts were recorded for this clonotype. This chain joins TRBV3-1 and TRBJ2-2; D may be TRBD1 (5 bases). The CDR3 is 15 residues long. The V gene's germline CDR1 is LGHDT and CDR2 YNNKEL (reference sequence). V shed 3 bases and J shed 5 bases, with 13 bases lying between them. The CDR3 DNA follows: TGTGCCAGCAGCCAGGGTCAGGGCAAGACCGGGGAGCTGTTTTTT. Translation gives CASSQGQGKTGELFF.

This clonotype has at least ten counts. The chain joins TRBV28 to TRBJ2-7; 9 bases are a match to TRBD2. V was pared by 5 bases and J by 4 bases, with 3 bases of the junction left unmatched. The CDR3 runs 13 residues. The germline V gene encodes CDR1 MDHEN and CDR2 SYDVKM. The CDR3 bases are TGTGCCAGCAGTATCGGACTAGCGTACGAGCAGTACTTC. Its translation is CASSIGLAYEQYF.

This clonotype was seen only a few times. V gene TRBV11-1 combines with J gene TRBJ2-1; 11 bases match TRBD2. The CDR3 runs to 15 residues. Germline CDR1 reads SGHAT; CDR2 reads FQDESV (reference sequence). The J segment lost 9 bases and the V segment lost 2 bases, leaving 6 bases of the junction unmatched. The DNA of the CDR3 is TGTGCCAGCAGCTTACGACTAGCGGGATTAGGTGAGCAGTTCTTC. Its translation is CASSLRLAGLGEQFF. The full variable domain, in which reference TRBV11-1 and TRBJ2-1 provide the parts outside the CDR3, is EAEVAQSPRYKITEKSQAVAFWCDPISGHATLYWYRQILGQGPELLVQFQDESVVDDSQLPKDRFSAERLKGVDSTLKIQPAELGDSAMYLCASSLRLAGLGEQFFGPGTRLTVL.

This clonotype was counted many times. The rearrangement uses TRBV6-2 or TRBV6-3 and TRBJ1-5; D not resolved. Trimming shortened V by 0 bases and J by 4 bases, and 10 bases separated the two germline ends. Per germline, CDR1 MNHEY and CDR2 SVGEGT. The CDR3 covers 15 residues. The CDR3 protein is CASSYSSEENQPQHF. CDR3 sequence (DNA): TGTGCCAGCAGTTACTCATCCGAGGAGAATCAGCCCCAGCATTTT.

The CDR3 nucleotides are TGCGCCAGTTCGACAGAGCGAAACTATGGCTACACCTTC. Translating gives CASSTERNYGYTF. The chain carries TRBV4-1 and TRBJ1-2, with a weak D call TRBD1 (5 bases). This CDR3 is 13 amino acids long. CDR1 and CDR2 (germline): MGHRA, YSYEKL. Trimming took off 9 bases at V and 2 bases at J, with 13 bases between the two ends.

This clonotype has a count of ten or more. The CDR3 bases are TGTGCCAGCAGCCCGGCGGGAACAGCAGATACGCAGTATTTT. This gives the protein CASSPAGTADTQYF. This chain links TRBV5-4 with TRBJ2-3; possible D gene TRBD2, 6 bases. CDR3 size: 14 residues. The germline gives CDR1 SGHNT, CDR2 YYREEE (reference sequence). Trimming removed 4 bases from V and 4 bases from J, with 13 bases in between.

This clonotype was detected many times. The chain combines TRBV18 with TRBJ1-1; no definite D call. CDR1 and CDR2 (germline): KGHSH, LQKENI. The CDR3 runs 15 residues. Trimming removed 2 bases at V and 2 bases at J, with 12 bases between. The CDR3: CASSPAAGPNTEAFF. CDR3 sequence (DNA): TGTGCCAGCTCACCAGCAGCAGGACCAAACACTGAAGCTTTCTTT.

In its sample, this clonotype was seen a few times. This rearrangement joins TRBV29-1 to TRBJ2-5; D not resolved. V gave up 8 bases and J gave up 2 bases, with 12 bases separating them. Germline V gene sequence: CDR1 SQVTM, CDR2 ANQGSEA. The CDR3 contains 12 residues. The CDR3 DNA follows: TGCAGCTCAGGAGAGGCGCAAGAGACCCAGTACTTC. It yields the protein CSSGEAQETQYF.

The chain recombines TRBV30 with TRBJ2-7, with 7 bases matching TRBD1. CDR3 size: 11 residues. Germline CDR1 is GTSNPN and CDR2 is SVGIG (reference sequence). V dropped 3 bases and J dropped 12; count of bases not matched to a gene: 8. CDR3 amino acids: CAWSVDRVRYF. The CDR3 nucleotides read TGTGCCTGGAGCGTAGACAGGGTTCGGTACTTC.

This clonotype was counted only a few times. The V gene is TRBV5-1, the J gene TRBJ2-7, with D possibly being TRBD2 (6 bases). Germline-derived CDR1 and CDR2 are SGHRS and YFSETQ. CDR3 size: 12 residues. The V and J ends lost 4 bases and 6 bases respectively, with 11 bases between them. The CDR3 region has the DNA TGCGCCAGCAGCCCCGGGGGAGGCGAGCAGTACTTC. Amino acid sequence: CASSPGGGEQYF.

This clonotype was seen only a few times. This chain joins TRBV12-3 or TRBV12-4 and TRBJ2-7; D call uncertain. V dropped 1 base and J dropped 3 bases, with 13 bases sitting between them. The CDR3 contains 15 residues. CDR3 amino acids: CASSLGTGFRYEQYF. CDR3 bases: TGTGCCAGCAGTTTAGGGACGGGCTTCCGCTACGAGCAGTACTTC.

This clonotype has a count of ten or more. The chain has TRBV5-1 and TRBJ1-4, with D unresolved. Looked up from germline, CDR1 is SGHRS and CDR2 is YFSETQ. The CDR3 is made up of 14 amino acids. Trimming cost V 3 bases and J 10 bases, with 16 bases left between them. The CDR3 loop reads CASSSGPAEGKLFF. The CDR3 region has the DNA TGCGCCAGCAGCTCCGGGCCGGCCGAAGGAAAACTGTTTTTT.

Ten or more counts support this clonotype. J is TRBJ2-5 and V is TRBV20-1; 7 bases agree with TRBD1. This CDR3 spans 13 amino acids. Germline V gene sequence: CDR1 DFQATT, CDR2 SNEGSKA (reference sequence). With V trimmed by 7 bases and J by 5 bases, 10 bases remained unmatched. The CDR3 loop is CSVPGQMGETQYF. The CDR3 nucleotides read TGCAGTGTTCCGGGACAGATGGGGGAGACCCAGTACTTC.

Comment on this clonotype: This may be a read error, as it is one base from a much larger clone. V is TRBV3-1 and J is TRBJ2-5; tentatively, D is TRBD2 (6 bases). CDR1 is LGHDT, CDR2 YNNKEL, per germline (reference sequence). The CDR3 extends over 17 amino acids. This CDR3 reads CVSSQTVGGIPQETQYF. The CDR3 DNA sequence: TGTGTCAGCAGCCAAACTGTTGGGGGGATTCCCCAAGAGACCCAGTACTTC.

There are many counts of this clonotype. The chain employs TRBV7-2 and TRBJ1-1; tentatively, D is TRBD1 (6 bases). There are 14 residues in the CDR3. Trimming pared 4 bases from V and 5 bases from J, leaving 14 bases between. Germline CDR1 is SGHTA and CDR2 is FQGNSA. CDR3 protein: CASSSNRDGTEAFF. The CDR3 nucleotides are TGTGCCAGCAGCTCGAACAGGGACGGGACTGAAGCTTTCTTT.

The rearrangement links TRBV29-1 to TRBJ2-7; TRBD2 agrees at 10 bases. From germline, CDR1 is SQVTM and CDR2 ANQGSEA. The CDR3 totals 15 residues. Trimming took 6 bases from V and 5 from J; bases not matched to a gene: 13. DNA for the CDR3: TGCAGCGTCGGGCAAGGGCTAGCGGGAGTGCACGAGCAGTACTTC. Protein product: CSVGQGLAGVHEQYF.

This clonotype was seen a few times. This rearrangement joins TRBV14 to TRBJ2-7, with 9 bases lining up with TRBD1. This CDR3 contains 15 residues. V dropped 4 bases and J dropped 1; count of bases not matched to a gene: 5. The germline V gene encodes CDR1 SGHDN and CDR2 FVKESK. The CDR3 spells CASSPSGTGSYEQYF. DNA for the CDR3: TGTGCCAGCAGCCCATCCGGGACAGGGTCCTACGAGCAGTACTTC.

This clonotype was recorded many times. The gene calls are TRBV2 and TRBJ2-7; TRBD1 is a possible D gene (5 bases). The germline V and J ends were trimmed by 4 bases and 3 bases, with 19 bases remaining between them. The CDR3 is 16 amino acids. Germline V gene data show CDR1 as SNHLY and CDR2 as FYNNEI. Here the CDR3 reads CASSVLAVGHHYEQYF. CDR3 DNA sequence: TGTGCCAGCAGTGTGTTAGCAGTTGGACACCACTACGAGCAGTACTTC.

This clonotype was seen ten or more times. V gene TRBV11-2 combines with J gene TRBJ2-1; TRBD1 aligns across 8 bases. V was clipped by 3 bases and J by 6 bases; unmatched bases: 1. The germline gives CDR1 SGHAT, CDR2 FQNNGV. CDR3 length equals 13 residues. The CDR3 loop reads CASSFTGGNEQFF. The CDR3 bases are TGTGCCAGCAGCTTTACAGGGGGCAATGAGCAGTTCTTC. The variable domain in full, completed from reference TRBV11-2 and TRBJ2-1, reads EAGVAQSPRYKIIEKRQSVAFWCNPISGHATLYWYQQILGQGPKLLIQFQNNGVVDDSQLPKDRFSAERLKGVDSTLKIQPAKLEDSAVYLCASSFTGGNEQFFGPGTRLTVL.